The rows below give T cell receptor beta chains drawn from one sample of a study of blood T cell repertoires in COVID-19. Clones were sequenced by immunoSEQ multiplex PCR, and TCRdb holds only the in-frame ones, with some missing. The table lists fewer than 110,000 clones, around 82% of them singletons. Sequencing input: peripheral blood. The receptor set was obtained from a human donor in a cohort sampled during active COVID-19. Both conserved end residues are part of each CDR3. A D gene is named only where the DNA matches it firmly. Expanded clones are given a class, and other clones once, few, many or no size at all.

v_call	j_call	d_call	clone_size	cdr3_nt	cdr3_aa
TRBV6-4	TRBJ2-2	-	-	TGTGCCAGCAGAGGGGATTGGGACACCGGGGAGCTGTTTTTT	CASRGDWDTGELFF
TRBV5-1	TRBJ2-2	TRBD2	-	TGCGCCAGCAGCTTCCGACCCATACTAGCGGGAGGGCGGGACACCGGGGAGCTGTTTTTT	CASSFRPILAGGRDTGELFF
TRBV6-5	TRBJ2-5	TRBD1	-	TGTGCCAGCAGCCCGACAGGGGTTGTAGAGACCCAGTACTTC	CASSPTGVVETQYF
TRBV7-7	TRBJ2-1	TRBD2	-	TGTGCCAGCAGCGGGTCTAGCGGCAATAGAATCGATGAGCAGTTCTTC	CASSGSSGNRIDEQFF
TRBV5-1	TRBJ2-3	TRBD2	-	TGCGCCAGCAGCGAGACTAGCCTCACAGATACGCAGTATTTT	CASSETSLTDTQYF
TRBV12-3/TRBV12-4	TRBJ1-2	-	-	TGTGCCAGCACCGCCCCAGGGTCCGGCTACACCTTC	CASTAPGSGYTF
TRBV4-1	TRBJ1-4	TRBD1	many	TGCGCCAGCAGCCCAAGGACAGGGGGGAGAGAAAAACTGTTTTTT	CASSPRTGGREKLFF
TRBV7-2	TRBJ2-1	TRBD2	-	TGTGCCAGCAGCTTAGGACTAGCGGGATACAATGAGCAGTTCTTC	CASSLGLAGYNEQFF
TRBV6-5	TRBJ2-1	-	-	TGTGCCAGCAGCCTCGTCCCGGGTAATGAGCAGTTCTTC	CASSLVPGNEQFF
TRBV28	TRBJ2-7	-	-	TGTGCCAGCAGTTTACAGGGGGGAGCCGACTACGAGCAGTACTTC	CASSLQGGADYEQYF
TRBV9	TRBJ2-1	-	-	TGTGCCAGCAGCGTTGGGACTTCCTCCTACAATGAGCAGTTCTTC	CASSVGTSSYNEQFF
TRBV5-6	TRBJ2-7	TRBD1	-	TGTGCCAGCAGGTCCGGGACAGGGGACCCTTACCTCCTACGCGAGCAGTACTTC	CASRSGTGDPYLLREQYF
TRBV6-5	TRBJ1-1	-	-	TGTGCCAGCAGTAGACAGAACACTGAAGCTTTCTTT	CASSRQNTEAFF
TRBV7-2	TRBJ1-6	-	-	TGTGCCAGCAGCTTAGTACAGGGCAATTCACCCCTCCACTTT	CASSLVQGNSPLHF